Presented here are 4 T cell receptor beta chains from one specimen sequenced in a study of blood T cell repertoires in COVID-19. Some clones are missing from TCRdb's copy, which holds only in-frame ones; the method was immunoSEQ multiplex PCR. The sample lists approximately 150,000 clones; approximately 84% were seen once. Sequencing was performed on peripheral blood. All receptors come from a man between 40 and 49 years old with acute or convalescent COVID-19.

This sequence joins TRBV5-4 and TRBJ2-3; 8 bases agree with TRBD2. J gave up 10 bases and V 2 bases, and 6 bases lay outside the gene matches. CDR1 is SGHNT and CDR2 is YYREEE in the germline V gene (reference sequence). The CDR3 is 13 residues long. Written as DNA, the CDR3 is TGTGCCAGCAGCTTCCGGGGGGGCCGATCGCAGTATTTT. It translates to CASSFRGGRSQYF.

The chain employs TRBV5-3 and TRBJ1-2; a possible D gene is TRBD1 (6 bases). TRBV5-3 is filed as an ORF, its function uncertain. V lost 0 bases, J lost 2 bases, and 17 bases lay in between. The CDR3 has 17 residues. The CDR3 reads CARSLAFMTGLNYGYTF. DNA for the CDR3: TGTGCCAGAAGCTTGGCCTTTATGACAGGCCTGAACTATGGCTACACCTTC.

The V and J genes are TRBV18 and TRBJ2-3; 7 bases fit TRBD2. This CDR3 is built from 12 residues. Germline V gene lookup returns CDR1 KGHSH and CDR2 LQKENI. Germline trimming cut 8 bases from V and 4 bases from J; bases unmatched to any gene: 3. For the CDR3, the DNA is TGTGCCAGCCGGGGGGAGGCAGATACGCAGTATTTT. Encoded protein: CASRGEADTQYF.

This clone was seen a few times. The chain recombines TRBV7-3 with TRBJ1-6; 8 nucleotides align to TRBD1. V shed 3 bases and J 10 bases; nucleotides not matched to a gene: 5. In germline, CDR1 is SGHTA, CDR2 FQGTGA. The CDR3 loop spans 14 amino acids. DNA for the CDR3: TGTGCCAGCAGCTTCAGGGGGCGCGGGTCACCCCTCCACTTT. As protein: CASSFRGRGSPLHF.